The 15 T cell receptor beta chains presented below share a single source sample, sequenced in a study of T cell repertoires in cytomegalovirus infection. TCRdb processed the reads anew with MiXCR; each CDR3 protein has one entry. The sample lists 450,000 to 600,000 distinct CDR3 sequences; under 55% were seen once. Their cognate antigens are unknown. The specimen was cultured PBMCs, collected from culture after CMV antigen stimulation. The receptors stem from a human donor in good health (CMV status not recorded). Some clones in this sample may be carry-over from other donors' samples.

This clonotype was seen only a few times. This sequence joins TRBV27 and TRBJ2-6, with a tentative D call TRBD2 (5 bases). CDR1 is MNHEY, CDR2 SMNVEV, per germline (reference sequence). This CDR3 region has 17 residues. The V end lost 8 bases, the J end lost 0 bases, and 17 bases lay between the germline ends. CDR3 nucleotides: TGTGCCAGCTCGGTGGGAGTTGGGCTCTCTGGGGCCAACGTCCTGACTTTC. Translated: CASSVGVGLSGANVLTF.

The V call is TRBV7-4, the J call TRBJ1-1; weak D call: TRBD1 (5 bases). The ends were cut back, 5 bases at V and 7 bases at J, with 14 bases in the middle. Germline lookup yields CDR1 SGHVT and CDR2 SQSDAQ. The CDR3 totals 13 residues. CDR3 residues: CASSPTSGDEAFF. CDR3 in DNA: TGTGCCAGCAGCCCGACGTCGGGGGATGAAGCTTTCTTT.

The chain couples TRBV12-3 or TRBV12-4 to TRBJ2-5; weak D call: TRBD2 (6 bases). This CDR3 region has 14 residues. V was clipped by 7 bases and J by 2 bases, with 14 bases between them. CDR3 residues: CASTYGTLQETQYF. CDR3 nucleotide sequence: TGTGCCAGCACCTATGGGACTCTACAAGAGACCCAGTACTTC.

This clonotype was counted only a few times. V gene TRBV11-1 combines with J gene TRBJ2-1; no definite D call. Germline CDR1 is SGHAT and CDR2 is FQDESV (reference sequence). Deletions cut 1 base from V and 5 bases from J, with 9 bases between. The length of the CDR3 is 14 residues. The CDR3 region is CASSLEARDNEQFF. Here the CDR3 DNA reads TGTGCCAGCAGCTTAGAGGCTCGGGACAATGAGCAGTTCTTC.

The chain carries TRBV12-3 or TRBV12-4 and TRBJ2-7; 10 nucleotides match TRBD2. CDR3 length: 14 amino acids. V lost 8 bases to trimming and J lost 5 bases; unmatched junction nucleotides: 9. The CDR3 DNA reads TGTGCCAGCTCGCCCCTAGCGGGAGCCCACGAGCAGTACTTC. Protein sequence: CASSPLAGAHEQYF.

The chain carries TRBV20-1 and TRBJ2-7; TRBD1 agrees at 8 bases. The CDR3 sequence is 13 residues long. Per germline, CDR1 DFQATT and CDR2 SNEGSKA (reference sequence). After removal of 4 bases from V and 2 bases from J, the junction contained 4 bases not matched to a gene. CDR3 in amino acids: CSATRQGPYEQYF. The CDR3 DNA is TGCAGTGCTACCCGACAGGGGCCCTACGAGCAGTACTTC.

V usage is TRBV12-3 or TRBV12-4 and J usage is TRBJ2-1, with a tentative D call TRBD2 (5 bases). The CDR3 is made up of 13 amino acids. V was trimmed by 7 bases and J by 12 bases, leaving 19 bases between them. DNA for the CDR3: TGTGCCAGCACCTCTCGGTGGGGAGAAACGCAGTTCTTC. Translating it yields CASTSRWGETQFF.

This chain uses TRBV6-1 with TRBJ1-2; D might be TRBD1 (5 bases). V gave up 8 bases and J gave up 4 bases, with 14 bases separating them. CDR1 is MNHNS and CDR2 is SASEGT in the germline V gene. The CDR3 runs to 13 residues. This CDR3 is CASVVRVGYGYTF. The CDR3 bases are TGTGCCAGCGTTGTCAGGGTGGGCTATGGCTACACCTTC.

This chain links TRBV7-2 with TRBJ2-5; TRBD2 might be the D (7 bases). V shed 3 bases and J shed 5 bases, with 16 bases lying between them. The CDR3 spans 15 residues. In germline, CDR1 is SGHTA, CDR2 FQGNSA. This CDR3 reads CASSFRSGEGETQYF. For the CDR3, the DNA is TGTGCCAGCAGCTTCCGCTCAGGGGAGGGGGAGACCCAGTACTTC. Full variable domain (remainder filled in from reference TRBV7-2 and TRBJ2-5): GAGVSQSPSNKVTEKGKDVELRCDPISGHTALYWYRQSLGQGLEFLIYFQGNSAPDKSGLPSDRFSAERTGGSVSTLTIQRTQQEDSAVYLCASSFRSGEGETQYFGPGTRLLVL.

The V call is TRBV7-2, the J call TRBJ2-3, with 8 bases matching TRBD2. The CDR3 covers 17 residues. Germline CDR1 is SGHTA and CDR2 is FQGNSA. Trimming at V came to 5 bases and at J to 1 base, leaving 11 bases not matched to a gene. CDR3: CASSPARGGPGTDTQYF. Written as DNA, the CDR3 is TGTGCCAGCAGCCCGGCCCGCGGGGGGCCGGGCACAGATACGCAGTATTTT.

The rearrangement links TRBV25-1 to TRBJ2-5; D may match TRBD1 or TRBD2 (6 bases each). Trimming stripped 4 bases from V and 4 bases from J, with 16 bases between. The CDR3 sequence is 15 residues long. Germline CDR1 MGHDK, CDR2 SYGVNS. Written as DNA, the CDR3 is TGTGCCAGCAGTGTGGGGGGCCTGAGGGGAGAGACCCAGTACTTC. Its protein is CASSVGGLRGETQYF.

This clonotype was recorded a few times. DNA of the CDR3: TGTGCCAGCAGCAGCTGGACTACGAACAATGAGCAGTTCTTC. Residues: CASSSWTTNNEQFF. This rearrangement joins TRBV7-2 to TRBJ2-1, with D tentatively TRBD2 (6 bases). The CDR3 has 14 residues. Trimming took off 5 bases at V and 5 bases at J, with 13 bases between the two ends. Germline assignment: CDR1 SGHTA and CDR2 FQGNSA.

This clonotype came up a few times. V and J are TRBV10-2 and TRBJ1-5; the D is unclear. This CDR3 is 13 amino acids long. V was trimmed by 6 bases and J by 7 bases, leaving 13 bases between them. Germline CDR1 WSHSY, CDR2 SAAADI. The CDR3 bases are TGCGCCAGCAGATGGGGTCTCTCGCAGCCCCAGCATTTT. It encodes CASRWGLSQPQHF.

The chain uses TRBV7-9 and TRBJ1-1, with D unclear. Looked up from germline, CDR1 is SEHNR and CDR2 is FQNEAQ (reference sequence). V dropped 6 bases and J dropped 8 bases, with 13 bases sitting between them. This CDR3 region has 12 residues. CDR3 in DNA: TGTGCCAGCAGGCGTACGGTCCTCGAAGCTTTCTTT. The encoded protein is CASRRTVLEAFF.

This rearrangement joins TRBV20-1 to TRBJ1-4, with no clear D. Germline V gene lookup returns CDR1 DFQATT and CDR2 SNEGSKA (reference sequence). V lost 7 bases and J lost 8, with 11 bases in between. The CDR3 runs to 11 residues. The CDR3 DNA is TGCAGTGGCTGGGCTGGGGAAAAACTGTTTTTT. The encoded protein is CSGWAGEKLFF.